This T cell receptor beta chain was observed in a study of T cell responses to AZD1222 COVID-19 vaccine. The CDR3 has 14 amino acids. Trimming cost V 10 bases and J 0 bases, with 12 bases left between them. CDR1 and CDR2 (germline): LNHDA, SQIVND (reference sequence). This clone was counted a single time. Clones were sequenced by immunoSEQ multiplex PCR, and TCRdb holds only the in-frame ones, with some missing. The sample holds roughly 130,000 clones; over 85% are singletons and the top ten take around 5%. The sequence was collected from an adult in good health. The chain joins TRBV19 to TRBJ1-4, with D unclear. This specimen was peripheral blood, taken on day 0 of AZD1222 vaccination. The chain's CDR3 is CATSKAATNEKLFF. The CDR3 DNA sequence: TGTGCCACCAGTAAGGCAGCAACTAATGAAAAACTGTTTTTT.